This TCR beta chain is from a study of blood T cell repertoires in COVID-19. Whole-study context: Samples taken during acute and convalescent COVID-19 were collected in the United States, Italy and Spain. Sources were T cells, B-cell-depleted T cells, or PBMCs; the material itself was cDNA or gDNA.

Authors' methods: It was from reference gene primer amplification that nucleated cell counts were estimated. Sequencing was performed with immunoSEQ multiplex PCR; in TCRdb, only in-frame clones are kept and a portion is missing. V and J calls and clone size are those listed in that table; D and trimming were worked out from the DNA. The data contain 60,000 to 70,000 clones, approximately 86% of them seen just once; the ten biggest clones take up around 18%. Trimming took 0 bases from V and 6 from J, leaving 12 bases between them. Per the germline V gene, CDR1 is LGHNA and CDR2 is YSLEER. The CDR3 runs 16 residues.

J is TRBJ1-6 and V is TRBV4-3; tentative D call: TRBD1 (6 bases). This receptor was taken from a woman of 80 years or more with active COVID-19. The specimen sequenced was peripheral blood. CDR3 sequence reads: CASSQDSAGANSPLHF. CDR3 nucleotides: TGCGCCAGCAGCCAAGATTCGGCAGGGGCTAATTCACCCCTCCACTTT.